This TCR beta chain is drawn from a study of control samples from healthy donors and cancer patients (TCRdb year 2020). Concerning this clone: This clone's antigen is unknown. The sample holds no much larger clone one base away, and base qualities are not on file.

Unmatched junction bases come to 0, with V trimmed by 5 bases and J by 5 bases. Taken from cysteine to phenylalanine, the CDR3 has 12 residues. The CDR3 DNA has 36 bases and is translated from base 1. CDR1 is given as SGHAT and CDR2 as FQNNGV, both from the germline V gene. Library preparation used the immunoSEQ multiplex PCR assay. TCRdb limited this immuneACCESS table to in-frame rearrangements with V and J called. A share of clones is missing; checked studies link under half to unresolved V genes, and the rest is unexplained. The sample table holds approximately 160,000 clones, of which 80% to 95% were seen once. Around 2% of the sample comes from the top ten.

The receptor comes from a woman between 40 and 55 years old in good health. Sequences were obtained from blood. The chain is encoded by TRBV11-2 joined to TRBJ1-5, and 7 junctional nucleotides match TRBD1. The CDR3 region: CASSQGDQPQHF. Here is the DNA: TGTGCCAGCAGCCAGGGGGATCAGCCCCAGCATTTT.